This T cell receptor beta chain comes out of a study of blood T cells in healthy people across ages. For the study at large: Template switching captured about one barcoded beta molecule per two T cells. Study-level results: Strong correlation existed between TCR beta diversity and naive T cell percentage.

The total RNA that was extracted per sample amounted to at least 5 micrograms. The authors ran a second PCR of 7 to 11 cycles using a sample-barcoded 5' primer and a J-beta primer mix. TCRdb re-called the 5' RACE reads through MiXCR, storing one row per CDR3 protein. Of over 1,500,000 distinct CDR3 sequences in the sample, more than 35% were seen once. Germline lookup yields CDR1 SGHVS and CDR2 FNYEAQ. J was trimmed by 10 bases and V by 5 bases; bases with no gene match: 14. The CDR3 runs to 17 residues. This clonotype turned up a few times. Its antigen is as yet unknown. The sample was blood. The rearrangement uses TRBV7-6 and TRBJ2-7; TRBD2 agrees at 16 bases. This clonotype was sampled from a human donor in good health. The CDR3 loop is CASSIGTSGGGRETQYF. The CDR3 nucleotides read TGTGCCAGCAGCATCGGGACTAGCGGGGGGGGTCGTGAGACTCAGTACTTC.